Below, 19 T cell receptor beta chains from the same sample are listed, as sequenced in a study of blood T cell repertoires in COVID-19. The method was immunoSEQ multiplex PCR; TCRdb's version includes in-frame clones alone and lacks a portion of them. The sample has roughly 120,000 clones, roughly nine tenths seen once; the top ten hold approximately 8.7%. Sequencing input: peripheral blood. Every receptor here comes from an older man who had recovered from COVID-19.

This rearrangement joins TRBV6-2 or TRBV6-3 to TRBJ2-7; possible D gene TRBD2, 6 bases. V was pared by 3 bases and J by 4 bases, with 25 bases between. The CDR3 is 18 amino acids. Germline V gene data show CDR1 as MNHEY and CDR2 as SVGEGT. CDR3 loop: CASSYYPLAGSGLYEQYF. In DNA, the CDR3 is TGTGCCAGCAGTTATTACCCCCTGGCGGGGAGCGGGTTATACGAGCAGTACTTC.

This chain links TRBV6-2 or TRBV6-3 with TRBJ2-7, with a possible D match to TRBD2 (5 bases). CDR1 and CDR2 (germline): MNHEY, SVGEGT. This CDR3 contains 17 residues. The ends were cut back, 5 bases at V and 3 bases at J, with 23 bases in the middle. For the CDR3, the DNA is TGTGCCAGCAGTCTGTTAGCCCTCCGGGAACCGGGCTACGAGCAGTACTTC. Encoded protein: CASSLLALREPGYEQYF.

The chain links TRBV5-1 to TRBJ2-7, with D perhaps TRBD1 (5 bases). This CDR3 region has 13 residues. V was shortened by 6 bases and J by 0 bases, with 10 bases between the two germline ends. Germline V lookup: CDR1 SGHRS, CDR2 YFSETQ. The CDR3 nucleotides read TGCGCCAGCAACAACCAGGGCTCCTACGAGCAGTACTTC. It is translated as CASNNQGSYEQYF. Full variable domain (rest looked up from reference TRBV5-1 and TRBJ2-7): KAGVTQTPRYLIKTRGQQVTLSCSPISGHRSVSWYQQTPGQGLQFLFEYFSETQRNKGNFPGRFSGRQFSNSRSEMNVSTLELGDSALYLCASNNQGSYEQYFGPGTRLTVT.

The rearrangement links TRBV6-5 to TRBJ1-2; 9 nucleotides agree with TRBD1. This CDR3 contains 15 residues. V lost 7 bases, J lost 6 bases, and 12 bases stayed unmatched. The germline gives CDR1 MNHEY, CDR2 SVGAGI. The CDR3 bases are TGTGCCAGCAATTCTCCGGGACAGGGCTTCCATGGCTACACCTTC. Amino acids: CASNSPGQGFHGYTF.

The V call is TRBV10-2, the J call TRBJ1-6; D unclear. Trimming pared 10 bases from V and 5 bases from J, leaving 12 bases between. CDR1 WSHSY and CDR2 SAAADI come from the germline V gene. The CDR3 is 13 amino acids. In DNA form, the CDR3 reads TGCGCCACATCAAGGCGGGATAATTCACCCCTCCACTTT. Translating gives CATSRRDNSPLHF.

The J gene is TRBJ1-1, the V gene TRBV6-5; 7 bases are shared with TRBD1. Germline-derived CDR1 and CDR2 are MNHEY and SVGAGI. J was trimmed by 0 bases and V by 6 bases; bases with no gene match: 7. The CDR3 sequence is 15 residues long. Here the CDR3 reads CASSQGTGVNTEAFF. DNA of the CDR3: TGTGCCAGCAGCCAAGGCACAGGGGTGAACACTGAAGCTTTCTTT.

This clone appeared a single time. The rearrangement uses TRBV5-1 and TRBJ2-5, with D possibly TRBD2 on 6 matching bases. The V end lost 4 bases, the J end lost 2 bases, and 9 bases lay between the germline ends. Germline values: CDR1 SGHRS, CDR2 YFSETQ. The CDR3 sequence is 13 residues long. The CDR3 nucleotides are TGCGCCAGCAGCGCGGGACCTCAAGAGACCCAGTACTTC. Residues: CASSAGPQETQYF.

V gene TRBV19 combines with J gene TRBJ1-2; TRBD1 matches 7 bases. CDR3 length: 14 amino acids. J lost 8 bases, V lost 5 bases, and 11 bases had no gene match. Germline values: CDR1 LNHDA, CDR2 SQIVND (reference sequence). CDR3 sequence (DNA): TGTGCCAGTAGTGCCGCCGGGACAGCGGAGGGCTACACCTTC. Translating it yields CASSAAGTAEGYTF.

As DNA, the CDR3 is TGTGCCACCAGTGACTCCGGGAGTCAAGAGACCCAGTACTTC. Protein product: CATSDSGSQETQYF. The chain recombines TRBV24-1 with TRBJ2-5; maybe TRBD2 (6 bases). The CDR3 consists of 14 residues. Germline V gene data show CDR1 as KGHDR and CDR2 as SFDVKD. Between the trimmed V and J ends, which lost 4 bases and 2 bases, there was a span of 10 bases.

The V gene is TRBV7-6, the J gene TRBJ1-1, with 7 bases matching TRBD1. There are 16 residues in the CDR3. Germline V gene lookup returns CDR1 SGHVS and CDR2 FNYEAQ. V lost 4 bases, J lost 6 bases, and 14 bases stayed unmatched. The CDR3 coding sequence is TGTGCCAGCAGCTCACCCCTTGACAGGGCCAACCCTGAAGCTTTCTTT. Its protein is CASSSPLDRANPEAFF.

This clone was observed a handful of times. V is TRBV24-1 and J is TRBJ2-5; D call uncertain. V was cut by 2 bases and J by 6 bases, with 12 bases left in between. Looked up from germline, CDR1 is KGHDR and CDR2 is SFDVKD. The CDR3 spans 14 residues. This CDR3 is CATSDSPPWQTQYF. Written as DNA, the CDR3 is TGTGCCACCAGTGATTCCCCTCCGTGGCAGACCCAGTACTTC.

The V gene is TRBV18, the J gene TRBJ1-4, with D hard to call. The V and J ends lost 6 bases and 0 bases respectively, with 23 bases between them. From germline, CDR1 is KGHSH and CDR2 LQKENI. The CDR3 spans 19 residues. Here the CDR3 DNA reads TGTGCCAGCTCCCTTCGGGGTACAAGGATGGGTGCAACTAATGAAAAACTGTTTTTT. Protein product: CASSLRGTRMGATNEKLFF.

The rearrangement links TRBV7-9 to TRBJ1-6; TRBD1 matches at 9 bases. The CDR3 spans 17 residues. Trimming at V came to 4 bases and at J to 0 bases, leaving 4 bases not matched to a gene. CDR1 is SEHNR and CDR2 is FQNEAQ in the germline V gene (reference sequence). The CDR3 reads CASSSGTGSSYNSPLHF. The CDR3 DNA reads TGTGCCAGCAGCTCCGGGACAGGGAGCTCCTATAATTCACCCCTCCACTTT.

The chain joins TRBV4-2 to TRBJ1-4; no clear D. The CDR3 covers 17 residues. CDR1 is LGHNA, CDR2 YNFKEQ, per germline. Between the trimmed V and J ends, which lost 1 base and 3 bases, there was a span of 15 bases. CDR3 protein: CASSQGILFSANEKLFF. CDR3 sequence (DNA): TGTGCCAGCAGCCAAGGCATACTATTCAGCGCTAATGAAAAACTGTTTTTT.

CDR3 coding DNA: TGTGCCAGCAGCTTGGGCACCAGTAAAGGAACCATATATTTT. Protein sequence: CASSLGTSKGTIYF. The chain has TRBV7-7 and TRBJ1-3, with D hard to call. Germline CDR1 reads SSHAT; CDR2 reads FNYEAQ (reference sequence). Between the trimmed V and J ends, which lost 3 bases and 10 bases, there was a span of 16 bases. The CDR3 is 14 amino acids.

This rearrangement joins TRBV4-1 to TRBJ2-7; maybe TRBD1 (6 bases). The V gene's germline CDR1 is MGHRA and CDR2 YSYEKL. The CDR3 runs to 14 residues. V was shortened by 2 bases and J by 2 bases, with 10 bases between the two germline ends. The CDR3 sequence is CASSQNRVAYEQYF. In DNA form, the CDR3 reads TGCGCCAGCAGCCAAAACAGGGTCGCCTACGAGCAGTACTTC.

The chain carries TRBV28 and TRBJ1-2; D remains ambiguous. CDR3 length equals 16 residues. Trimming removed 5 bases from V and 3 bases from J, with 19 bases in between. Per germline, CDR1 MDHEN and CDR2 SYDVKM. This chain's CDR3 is CASSLNWAGPHYGYTF. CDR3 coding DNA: TGTGCCAGCAGTCTCAATTGGGCAGGTCCCCACTATGGCTACACCTTC.

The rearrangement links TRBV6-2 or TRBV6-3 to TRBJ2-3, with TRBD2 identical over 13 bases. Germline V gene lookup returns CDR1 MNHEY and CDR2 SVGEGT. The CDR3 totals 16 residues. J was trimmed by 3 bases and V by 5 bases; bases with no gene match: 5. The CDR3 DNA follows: TGTGCCAGCAGTCTACTGGGACTAGCGGGGACAGATACGCAGTATTTT. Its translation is CASSLLGLAGTDTQYF.

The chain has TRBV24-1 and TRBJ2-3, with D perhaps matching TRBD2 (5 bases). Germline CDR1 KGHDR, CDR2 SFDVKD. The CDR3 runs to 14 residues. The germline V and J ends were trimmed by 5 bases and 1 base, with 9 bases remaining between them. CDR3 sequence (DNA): TGTGCCACCAGTGCCTCCGGGGGCACAGATACGCAGTATTTT. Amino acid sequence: CATSASGGTDTQYF.